These 18 T cell receptor beta chains came from one sample sequenced in a study of T cell repertoires in cytomegalovirus infection. TCRdb redid the calling of the reads with MiXCR, one entry per CDR3 protein. The table records approximately 120,000 distinct CDR3 sequences, 32% of them present only once. These receptors have no known antigen. The specimen was CD8+ T cells from cultured PBMCs, collected from culture after CMV antigen stimulation. The receptor source for this set is a human donor in good health (CMV status not recorded). Some clones in this sample may be carry-over from other donors' samples.

The chain combines TRBV6-2 or TRBV6-3 with TRBJ1-2; unclear D gene. Trimming shortened V by 1 base and J by 0 bases, and 6 bases separated the two germline ends. The CDR3 runs to 14 residues. Germline V gene sequence: CDR1 MNHEY, CDR2 SVGEGT. In nucleotides, the CDR3 is TGTGCCAGCAGTTACTTAGGAGCTAACTATGGCTACACCTTC. Its protein is CASSYLGANYGYTF.

This chain links TRBV19 with TRBJ2-3; TRBD2 is a possible D gene (5 bases). CDR3 length: 15 amino acids. Trimming cost V 1 base and J 1 base, with 9 bases left between them. CDR1 is LNHDA, CDR2 SQIVND, per germline (reference sequence). CDR3 region: CASSIAGRGTDTQYF. CDR3 in DNA: TGTGCCAGTAGTATAGCGGGGAGAGGCACAGATACGCAGTATTTT.

J is TRBJ1-5 and V is TRBV27; 8 nucleotides agree with TRBD1. Germline loops: CDR1 MNHEY, CDR2 SMNVEV (reference sequence). CDR3 size: 14 residues. The junction had 7 bases not matched to a gene; V was cut back by 5 bases and J by 7 bases. CDR3 region: CASSPPGGGQPQHF. DNA for the CDR3: TGTGCCAGCAGTCCCCCAGGGGGCGGGCAGCCCCAGCATTTT.

The V call is TRBV5-6, the J call TRBJ2-5; D perhaps matches TRBD1 (6 bases). Germline CDR1 and CDR2: SGHDT and YYEEEE. CDR3 size: 15 residues. V was clipped by 1 base and J by 5 bases, with 15 bases between them. The CDR3 DNA is TGTGCCAGCAGCTTGCAGGGGACGTTGGAGGAGACCCAGTACTTC. This sequence encodes CASSLQGTLEETQYF.

The rearrangement uses TRBV12-3 or TRBV12-4 and TRBJ1-4, with D maybe TRBD1 (5 bases). V lost 5 bases and J 5 bases, leaving 12 bases between the germline ends. This CDR3 is built from 14 residues. The chain's CDR3 is CASSDSPSNEKLFF. DNA for the CDR3: TGTGCCAGCAGTGACAGCCCCTCAAATGAAAAACTGTTTTTT.

The chain joins TRBV4-1 to TRBJ2-1; the D gene is possibly TRBD1 (5 bases). Between the trimmed V and J ends, which lost 1 base and 5 bases, there was a span of 9 bases. Germline V gene data show CDR1 as MGHRA and CDR2 as YSYEKL. The CDR3 extends over 14 amino acids. CDR3 in amino acids: CASSQGTNDNEQFF. The CDR3 DNA sequence: TGCGCCAGCAGCCAAGGGACAAACGACAATGAGCAGTTCTTC.

CDR3 sequence: CASSGGGASDTQYF. In DNA, the CDR3 is TGTGCCAGCAGCGGCGGGGGAGCCTCAGATACGCAGTATTTT. The chain couples TRBV12-3 or TRBV12-4 to TRBJ2-3; 7 nucleotides align to TRBD2. The CDR3 has 14 amino acids. Losses at the gene ends were 6 bases for V and 4 bases for J; bases not matched to a gene: 7.

The sample holds a few counts of this clonotype. V usage is TRBV5-1 and J usage is TRBJ1-2; 8 bases line up with TRBD1. This CDR3 is built from 15 residues. The germline CDR1 and CDR2 sequences are SGHRS and YFSETQ. The V segment lost 0 bases and the J segment 2 bases; nucleotides outside the gene matches: 3. In DNA, the CDR3 is TGCGCCAGCAGCTTGGGGGACAGGACCAACTATGGCTACACCTTC. It codes for CASSLGDRTNYGYTF.

The chain employs TRBV11-1 and TRBJ1-1; possible D gene TRBD1, 5 bases. Trimming pared 5 bases from V and 1 base from J, leaving 14 bases between. The germline V gene has CDR1 SGHAT and CDR2 FQDESV (reference sequence). CDR3 length: 15 amino acids. The CDR3 protein is CASSPRGGANTEAFF. In nucleotides, the CDR3 is TGTGCCAGCAGCCCACGTGGGGGTGCGAACACTGAAGCTTTCTTT.

This clonotype was seen at least ten times. The CDR3: CASSLLAGSGYNEQFF. DNA for the CDR3: TGTGCCAGCAGCCTGCTGGCAGGGTCCGGATACAATGAGCAGTTCTTC. The V gene is TRBV7-6, the J gene TRBJ2-1; tentative D call: TRBD1 (5 bases). Trimming cost V 5 bases and J 4 bases, with 18 bases left between them. Germline V gene sequence: CDR1 SGHVS, CDR2 FNYEAQ. The CDR3 is 16 residues long. Filled out from reference TRBV7-6 and TRBJ2-1, the complete variable domain reads GAGVSQSPRYKVTKRGQDVALRCDPISGHVSLYWYRQALGQGPEFLTYFNYEAQQDKSGLPNDRFSAERPEGSISTLTIQRTEQRDSAMYRCASSLLAGSGYNEQFFGPGTRLTVL.

In this sample, this clonotype turned up a few times. The chain is built from TRBV7-9 and TRBJ2-2; TRBD2 matches at 13 bases. Germline V gene lookup returns CDR1 SEHNR and CDR2 FQNEAQ (reference sequence). This CDR3 spans 18 amino acids. With 1 base clipped from V and 0 bases from J, the junction kept 2 bases outside the gene matches. The CDR3 sequence is CASSLGTSGGPNTGELFF. The DNA for the CDR3 is TGTGCCAGCAGCTTAGGGACTAGCGGGGGACCGAACACCGGGGAGCTGTTTTTT.

The V and J genes are TRBV7-8 and TRBJ2-5; D ambiguous. Germline V gene lookup returns CDR1 SGHVS and CDR2 FQNEAQ. V shed 0 bases and J shed 2 bases, with 10 bases lying between them. There are 15 residues in the CDR3. CDR3 nucleotide sequence: TGTGCCAGCAGCTTAGCAGGGTCTTCGCAAGAGACCCAGTACTTC. Protein sequence: CASSLAGSSQETQYF.

The chain combines TRBV7-2 with TRBJ2-7, with D possibly being TRBD1 (6 bases). The length of the CDR3 is 12 residues. Germline V gives CDR1 SGHTA, CDR2 FQGNSA. Deletions cut 2 bases from V and 5 bases from J, with 7 bases between. The CDR3 loop is CASSLTGHEQYF. CDR3 coding DNA: TGTGCCAGCAGCTTAACAGGGCACGAGCAGTACTTC.

This clonotype came up many times. The rearrangement uses TRBV7-6 and TRBJ2-2; D not resolved. The V gene lost 2 bases and the J gene lost 4 bases, with 11 bases spanning the gap. Germline values: CDR1 SGHVS, CDR2 FNYEAQ. The length of the CDR3 is 15 residues. The DNA for the CDR3 is TGTGCCAGCAGCTTACTAGTGGCCGTCACCGGGGAGCTGTTTTTT. Translated, it gives CASSLLVAVTGELFF.

This clonotype turned up a few times. The chain joins TRBV7-9 to TRBJ1-5; the D is unclear. The germline CDR1 and CDR2 sequences are SEHNR and FQNEAQ (reference sequence). The CDR3 sequence is 12 residues long. The V and J ends lost 2 bases and 5 bases respectively, with 4 bases between them. CDR3 region: CASSLFDQPQHF. The CDR3 region has the DNA TGTGCCAGCAGCTTATTCGATCAGCCCCAGCATTTT.

Ten or more counts support this clonotype. This rearrangement joins TRBV7-2 to TRBJ1-1; 8 nucleotides agree with TRBD1. V lost 4 bases, J lost 5 bases, and 6 bases stayed unmatched. The CDR3 sequence is 14 residues long. Germline CDR1 reads SGHTA; CDR2 reads FQGNSA. The CDR3, as DNA: TGTGCCAGCAGCTGGACAGGGTGGAGGACTGAAGCTTTCTTT. Protein: CASSWTGWRTEAFF. The variable domain in full, with the rest retrieved from reference TRBV7-2 and TRBJ1-1, is GAGVSQSPSNKVTEKGKDVELRCDPISGHTALYWYRQSLGQGLEFLIYFQGNSAPDKSGLPSDRFSAERTGGSVSTLTIQRTQQEDSAVYLCASSWTGWRTEAFFGQGTRLTVV.

This clonotype was counted a few times. V usage is TRBV7-2 and J usage is TRBJ2-5; D might be TRBD1 or TRBD2, each matching 7 bases. Germline V CDR1 and CDR2: SGHTA, FQGNSA. V lost 4 bases and J 5 bases, leaving 17 bases between the germline ends. This CDR3 has 15 residues. This CDR3 reads CASSSPTGRGETQYF. CDR3 nucleotide sequence: TGTGCCAGCAGCTCGCCGACAGGGAGGGGGGAGACCCAGTACTTC.

This chain joins TRBV7-8 and TRBJ2-6; possibly TRBD1 or TRBD2 for D (6 bases each). Trimming removed 1 base from V and 0 bases from J, with 13 bases in between. The CDR3 contains 18 residues. Germline V gene lookup returns CDR1 SGHVS and CDR2 FQNEAQ. CDR3 region: CASSLEGGATSGANVLTF. CDR3 in DNA: TGTGCCAGCAGCTTAGAGGGGGGCGCGACCTCTGGGGCCAACGTCCTGACTTTC.